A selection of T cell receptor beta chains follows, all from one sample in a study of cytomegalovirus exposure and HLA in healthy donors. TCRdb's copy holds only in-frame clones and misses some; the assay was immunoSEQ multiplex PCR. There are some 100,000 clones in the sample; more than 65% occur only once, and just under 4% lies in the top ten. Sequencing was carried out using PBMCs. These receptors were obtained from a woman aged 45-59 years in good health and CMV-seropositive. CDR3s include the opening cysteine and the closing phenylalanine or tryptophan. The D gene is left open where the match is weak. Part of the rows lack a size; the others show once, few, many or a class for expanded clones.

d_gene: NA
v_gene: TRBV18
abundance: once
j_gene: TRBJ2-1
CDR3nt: TGTGCCAGCTCACCACCGGCCAGGGGAAATGAGCAGTTCTTC
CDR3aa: CASSPPARGNEQFF

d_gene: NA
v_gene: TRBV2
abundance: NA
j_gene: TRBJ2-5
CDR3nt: TGTGCCAGCAGCCTTGGACTGGCCCAAGGAGAGACCCAGTACTTC
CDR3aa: CASSLGLAQGETQYF

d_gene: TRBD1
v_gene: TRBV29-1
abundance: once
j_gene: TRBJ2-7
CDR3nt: TGCAGCGTTGAAGCGCCCAGGGGGGAGCAGTACTTC
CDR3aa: CSVEAPRGEQYF

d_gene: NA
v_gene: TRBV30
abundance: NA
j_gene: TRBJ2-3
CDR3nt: TGTGCCTGGAGTGTCGGGGGAGTGACAGATACGCAGTATTTT
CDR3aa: CAWSVGGVTDTQYF

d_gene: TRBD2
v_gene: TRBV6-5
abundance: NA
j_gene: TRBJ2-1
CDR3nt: TGTGCCAGCAGTTTGGGTGGTAGCGGGGGGTACAATGAGCAGTTCTTC
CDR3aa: CASSLGGSGGYNEQFF

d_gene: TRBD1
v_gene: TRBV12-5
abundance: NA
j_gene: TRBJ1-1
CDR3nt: TGTGCTAGTGGTTTGGTCGGGACAGGGATGACTGAAGCTTTCTTT
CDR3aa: CASGLVGTGMTEAFF

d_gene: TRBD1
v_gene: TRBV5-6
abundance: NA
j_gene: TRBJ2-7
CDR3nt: TGCGCCAGCAGCTTGACAGGGGGCCTCGGCGAGCAGTACTTC
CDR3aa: CASSLTGGLGEQYF

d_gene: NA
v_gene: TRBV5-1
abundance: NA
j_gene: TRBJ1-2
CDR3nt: TGCGCCAGCAGGGAGGCAGCCCTATCAGCTAACTATGGCTACACCTTC
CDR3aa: CASREAALSANYGYTF

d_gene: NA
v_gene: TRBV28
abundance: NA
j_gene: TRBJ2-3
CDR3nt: TGTGCCAGCAGTTTAAGCGCTACAGATACGCAGTATTTT
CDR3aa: CASSLSATDTQYF

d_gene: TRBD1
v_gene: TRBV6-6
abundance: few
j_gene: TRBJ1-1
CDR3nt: TGTGCCAGCAGTGGGACAGGCTACACTGAAGCTTTCTTT
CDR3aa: CASSGTGYTEAFF

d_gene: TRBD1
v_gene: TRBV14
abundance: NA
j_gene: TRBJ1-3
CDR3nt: TGTGCCAGCAGCCAAGGATTCCGGGACAGACTTTTCTCTGGAAACACCATATATTTT
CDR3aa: CASSQGFRDRLFSGNTIYF

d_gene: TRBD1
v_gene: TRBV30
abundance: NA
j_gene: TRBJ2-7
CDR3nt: TGTGCCTGGAACAGGGGGGTGGCCTACGAGCAGTACTTC
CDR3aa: CAWNRGVAYEQYF

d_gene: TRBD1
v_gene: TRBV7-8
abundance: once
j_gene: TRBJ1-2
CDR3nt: TGTGCCAGCAGCTATTTATCACAGGGGGCACAGGGCTACACCTTC
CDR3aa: CASSYLSQGAQGYTF

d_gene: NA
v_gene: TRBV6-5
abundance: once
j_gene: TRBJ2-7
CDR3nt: TGTGCCAGCAGTGACAGGACCGCCTACGAGCAGTACTTC
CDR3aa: CASSDRTAYEQYF

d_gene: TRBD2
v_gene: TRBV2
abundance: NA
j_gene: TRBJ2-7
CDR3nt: TGTGCCAGCAGGGTAGCGGGGGGCCGGGGGAACGAGCAGTACTTC
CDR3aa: CASRVAGGRGNEQYF

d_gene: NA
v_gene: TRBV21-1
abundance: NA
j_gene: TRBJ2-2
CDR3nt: TGTGCCAGCAGCAAAGCAAAGGGAGGGGGAGCGACCGGGGAGCTGTTTTTT
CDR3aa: CASSKAKGGGATGELFF

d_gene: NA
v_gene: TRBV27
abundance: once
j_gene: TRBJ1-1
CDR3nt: TGTGCCAGCAGTTTCGGCAGGCAAATCAACACTGAAGCTTTCTTT
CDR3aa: CASSFGRQINTEAFF

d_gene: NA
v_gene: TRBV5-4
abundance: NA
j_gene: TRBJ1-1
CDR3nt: TGTGCCAGCAGCCCGGCCAACAGGGAAGTCGGCACTGAAGCTTTCTTT
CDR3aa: CASSPANREVGTEAFF

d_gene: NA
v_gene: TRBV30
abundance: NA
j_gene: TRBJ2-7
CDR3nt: TGTGCCTGGAGGGGCAGGGCTTCCTACGAGCAGTACTTC
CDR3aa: CAWRGRASYEQYF

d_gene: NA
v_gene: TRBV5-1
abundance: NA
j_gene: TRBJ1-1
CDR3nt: TGCGCCAGCAGCTTTGCGGAAACGGCTGAAGCTTTCTTT
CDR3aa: CASSFAETAEAFF

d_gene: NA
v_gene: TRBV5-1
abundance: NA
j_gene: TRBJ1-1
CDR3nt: TGCGCCAGCAGCTTAGCAGGGGTCATCACTGAAGCTTTCTTT
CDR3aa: CASSLAGVITEAFF

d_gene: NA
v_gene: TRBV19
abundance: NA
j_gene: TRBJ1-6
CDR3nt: TGTGCCAGTAGAGGCGGGCGGGGAATAAGCTATTCACCCCTCCACTTT
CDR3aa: CASRGGRGISYSPLHF

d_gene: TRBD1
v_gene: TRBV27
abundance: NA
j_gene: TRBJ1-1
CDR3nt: TGTGCCAGCAGTCCCAAGGACAGGGACACTGAAGCTTTCTTT
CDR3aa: CASSPKDRDTEAFF

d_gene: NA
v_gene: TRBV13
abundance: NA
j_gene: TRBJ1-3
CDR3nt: TGTGCCAGCAGCTTTGGGAGCGGAAACACCATATATTTT
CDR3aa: CASSFGSGNTIYF

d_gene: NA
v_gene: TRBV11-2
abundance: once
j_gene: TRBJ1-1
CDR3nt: TGTGCCAGCAGCTTAGGCGGAGGGGAAGGAGCTTTCTTT
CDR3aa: CASSLGGGEGAFF

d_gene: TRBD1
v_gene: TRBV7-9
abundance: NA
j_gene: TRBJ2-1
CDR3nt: TGTTCCAGCATTATTAGGAGGACCCTTCGGGACAGGGTGATCAATGAGCAGTTCTTC
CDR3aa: CSSIIRRTLRDRVINEQFF

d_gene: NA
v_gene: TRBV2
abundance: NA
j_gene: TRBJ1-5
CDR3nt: TGTGCCAGCAGAGACGACAGGAATCAGCCCCAGCATTTT
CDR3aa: CASRDDRNQPQHF

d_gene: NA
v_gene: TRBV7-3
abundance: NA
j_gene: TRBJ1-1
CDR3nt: TGTGCCAGCAGCTTAAGGCCGGGGGGTGAAGCTTTCTTT
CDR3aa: CASSLRPGGEAFF

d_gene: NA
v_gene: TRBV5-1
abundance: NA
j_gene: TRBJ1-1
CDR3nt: TGCGCCGCGAAGCGGGTGGATCGATGGGGGAACACTGAAGCTTTCTTT
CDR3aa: CAAKRVDRWGNTEAFF

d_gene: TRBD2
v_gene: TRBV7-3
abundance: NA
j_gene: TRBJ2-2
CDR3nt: TGTGCCAGCAGCTCCCCCGGGACTAGTAACACCGGGGAGCTGTTTTTT
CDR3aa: CASSSPGTSNTGELFF